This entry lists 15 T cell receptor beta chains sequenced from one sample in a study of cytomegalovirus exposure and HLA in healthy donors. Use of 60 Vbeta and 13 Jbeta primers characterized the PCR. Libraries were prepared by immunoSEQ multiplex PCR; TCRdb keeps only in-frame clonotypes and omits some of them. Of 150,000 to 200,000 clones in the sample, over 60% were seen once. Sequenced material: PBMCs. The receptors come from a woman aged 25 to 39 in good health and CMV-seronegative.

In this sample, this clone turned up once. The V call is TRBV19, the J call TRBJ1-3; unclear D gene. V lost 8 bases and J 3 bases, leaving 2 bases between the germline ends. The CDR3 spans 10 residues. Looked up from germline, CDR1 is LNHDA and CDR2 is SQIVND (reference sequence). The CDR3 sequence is CASYGNTIYF. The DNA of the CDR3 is TGTGCCAGTTATGGAAACACCATATATTTT.

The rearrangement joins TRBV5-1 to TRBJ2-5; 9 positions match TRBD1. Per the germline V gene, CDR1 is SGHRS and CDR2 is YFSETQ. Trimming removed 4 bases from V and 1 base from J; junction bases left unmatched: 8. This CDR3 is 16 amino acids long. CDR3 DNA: TGCGCCAGCAGCCCGGGGACAGGGAGAAGCCAAGAGACCCAGTACTTC. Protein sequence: CASSPGTGRSQETQYF.

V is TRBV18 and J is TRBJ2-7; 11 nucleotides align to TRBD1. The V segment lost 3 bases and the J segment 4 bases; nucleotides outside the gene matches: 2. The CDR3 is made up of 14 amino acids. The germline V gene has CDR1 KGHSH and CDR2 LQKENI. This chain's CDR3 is CASSPGTGGYEQYF. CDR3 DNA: TGTGCCAGCTCACCGGGGACAGGGGGATACGAGCAGTACTTC. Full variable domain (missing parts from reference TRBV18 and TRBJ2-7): NAGVMQNPRHLVRRRGQEARLRCSPMKGHSHVYWYRQLPEEGLKFMVYLQKENIIDESGMPKERFSAEFPKEGPSILRIQQVVRGDSAAYFCASSPGTGGYEQYFGPGTRLTVT.

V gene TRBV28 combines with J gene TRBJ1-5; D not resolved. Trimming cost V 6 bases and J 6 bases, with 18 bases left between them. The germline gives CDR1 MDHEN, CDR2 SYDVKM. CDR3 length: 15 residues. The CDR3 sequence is CASSLMRGSSQPQHF. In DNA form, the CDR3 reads TGTGCCAGCAGCCTAATGAGAGGCAGTAGTCAGCCCCAGCATTTT. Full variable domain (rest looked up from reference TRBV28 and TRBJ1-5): DVKVTQSSRYLVKRTGEKVFLECVQDMDHENMFWYRQDPGLGLRLIYFSYDVKMKEKGDIPEGYSVSREKKERFSLILESASTNQTSMYLCASSLMRGSSQPQHFGDGTRLSIL.

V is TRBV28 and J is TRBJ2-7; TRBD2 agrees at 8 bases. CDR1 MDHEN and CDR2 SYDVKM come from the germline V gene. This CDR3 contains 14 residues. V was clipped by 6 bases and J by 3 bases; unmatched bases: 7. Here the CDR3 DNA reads TGTGCCAGCAGACCCACTAGCGGTTACTACGAGCAGTACTTC. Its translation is CASRPTSGYYEQYF. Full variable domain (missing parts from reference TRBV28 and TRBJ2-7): DVKVTQSSRYLVKRTGEKVFLECVQDMDHENMFWYRQDPGLGLRLIYFSYDVKMKEKGDIPEGYSVSREKKERFSLILESASTNQTSMYLCASRPTSGYYEQYFGPGTRLTVT.

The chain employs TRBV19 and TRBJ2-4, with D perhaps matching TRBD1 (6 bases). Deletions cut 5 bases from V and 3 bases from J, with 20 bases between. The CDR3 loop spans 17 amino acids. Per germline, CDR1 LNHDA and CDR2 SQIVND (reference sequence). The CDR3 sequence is CASSELSQGLGKNIQYF. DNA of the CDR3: TGTGCCAGTAGTGAACTATCACAGGGTTTAGGCAAAAACATTCAGTACTTC.

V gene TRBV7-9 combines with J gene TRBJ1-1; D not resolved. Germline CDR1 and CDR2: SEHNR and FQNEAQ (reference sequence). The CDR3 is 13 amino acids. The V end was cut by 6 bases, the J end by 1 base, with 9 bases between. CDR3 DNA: TGTGCCAGCAGATCTACAGCGAACACTGAAGCTTTCTTT. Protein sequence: CASRSTANTEAFF.

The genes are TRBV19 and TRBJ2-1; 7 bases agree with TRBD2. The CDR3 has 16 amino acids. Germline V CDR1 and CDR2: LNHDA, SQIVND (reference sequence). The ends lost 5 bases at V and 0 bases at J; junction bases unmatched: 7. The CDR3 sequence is CASSLRLALSYNEQFF. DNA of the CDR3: TGTGCCAGTAGTCTTAGACTAGCACTCTCCTACAATGAGCAGTTCTTC.

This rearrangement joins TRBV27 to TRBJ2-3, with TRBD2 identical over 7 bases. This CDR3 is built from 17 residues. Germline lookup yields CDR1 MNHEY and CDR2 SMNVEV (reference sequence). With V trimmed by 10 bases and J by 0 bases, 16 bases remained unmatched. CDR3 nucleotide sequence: TGTGCCACCCAGCCCAGACTAGCAGGACCAAGCACAGATACGCAGTATTTT. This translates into CATQPRLAGPSTDTQYF.

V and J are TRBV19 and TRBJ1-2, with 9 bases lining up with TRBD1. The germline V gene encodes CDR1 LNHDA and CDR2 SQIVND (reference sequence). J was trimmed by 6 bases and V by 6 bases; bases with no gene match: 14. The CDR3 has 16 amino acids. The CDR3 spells CASSGFGDRATNGYTF. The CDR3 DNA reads TGTGCCAGTAGCGGCTTTGGGGACAGGGCGACGAATGGCTACACCTTC.

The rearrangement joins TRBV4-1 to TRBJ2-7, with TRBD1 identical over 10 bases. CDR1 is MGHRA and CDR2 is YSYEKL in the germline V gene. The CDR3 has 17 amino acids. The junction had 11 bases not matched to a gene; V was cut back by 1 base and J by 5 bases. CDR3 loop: CASSQVDRDRGTNEQYF. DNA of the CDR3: TGCGCCAGCAGCCAAGTCGACCGGGACAGGGGAACTAACGAGCAGTACTTC.

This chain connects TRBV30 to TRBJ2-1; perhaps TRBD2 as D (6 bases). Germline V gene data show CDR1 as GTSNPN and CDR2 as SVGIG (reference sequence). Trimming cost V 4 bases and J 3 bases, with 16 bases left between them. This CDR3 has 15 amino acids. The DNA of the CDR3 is TGTGCCTGGAAAGGGGACTTGATTTACTACAATGAGCAGTTCTTC. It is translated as CAWKGDLIYYNEQFF.

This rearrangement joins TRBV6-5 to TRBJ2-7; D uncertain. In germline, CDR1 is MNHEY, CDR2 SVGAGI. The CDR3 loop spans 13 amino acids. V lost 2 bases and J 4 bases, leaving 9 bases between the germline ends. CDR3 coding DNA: TGTGCCAGCAGTTACGGCAGGCAGTACGAGCAGTACTTC. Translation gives CASSYGRQYEQYF.

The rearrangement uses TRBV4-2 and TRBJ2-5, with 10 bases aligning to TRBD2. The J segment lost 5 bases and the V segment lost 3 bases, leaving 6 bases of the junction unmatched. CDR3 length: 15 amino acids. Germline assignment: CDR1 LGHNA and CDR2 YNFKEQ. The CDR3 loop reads CASSHQREGGETQYF. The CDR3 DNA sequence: TGTGCCAGCAGCCACCAGCGGGAGGGGGGTGAGACCCAGTACTTC.

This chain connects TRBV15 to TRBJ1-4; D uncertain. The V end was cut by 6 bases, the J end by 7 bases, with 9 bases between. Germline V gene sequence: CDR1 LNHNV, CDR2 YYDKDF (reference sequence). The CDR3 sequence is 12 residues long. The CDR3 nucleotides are TGTGCCACCAGGGGCCTCGGTGAAAAACTGTTTTTT. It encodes CATRGLGEKLFF.